This entry describes one TCR beta chain. Its antigen is unidentified. This specimen belongs to a study of shared clonotypes between healthy human individuals. About the research overall: A donor's plate count was three for CD4 naive and three for CD4 memory; CD8 naive had two and CD8 memory one.

The CDR3 loop spans 12 amino acids. V lost 8 bases to trimming and J lost 6 bases; unmatched junction nucleotides: 7. Naive CD8 cells, CD45RO-negative and positively selected for CCR7, excluded terminally differentiated effector memory CD45RA+ cells. The study's findings and limits: With few donors, the genetic and exposure-history diversity represented was limited. Blood was the sole source, and tissue repertoires probably differ.

TCRdb's table, derived via immunoSEQ multiplex PCR, lists solely in-frame clones and lacks some. The sample has hundreds of thousands of clones, approximately 96% seen once. This chain connects TRBV5-3 to TRBJ2-7, with 8 bases lining up with TRBD2. TRBV5-3 is flagged as an ORF with uncertain function. Sequencing input: naive CD8+ T cells sorted from blood. This TCR was recovered from a woman between 25 and 40 years old in good health. CDR3 region: CASSILAAEQYF. The DNA for the CDR3 is TGTGCCAGCAGCATACTAGCGGCCGAGCAGTACTTC.